The clone carrying this TCR beta chain has at least ten counts. Each diagnosis was grounded in clinical symptoms, serum thyroxine and TRAb, thyroid ultrasound, and orbital computed tomography. TCR beta CDR3 regions were amplified from RNA transcripts. The HTBI primer set served for first-round RT-PCR of the TCR CDR3. MiXCR, run by TCRdb on the multiplex PCR reads, gives a single entry per CDR3 protein. The top ten hold around a third of the sample, which has 300,000 or so distinct CDR3 sequences, approximately 15% seen once. The sample is drawn from a study of T cells in Graves' hyperthyroidism and ophthalmopathy. This CDR3 spans 15 amino acids. Germline CDR1 reads MNHEY; CDR2 reads SMNVEV (reference sequence). Trimming removed 3 bases at V and 6 bases at J, with 17 bases between.

V gene TRBV27 combines with J gene TRBJ1-1; no firm D call. Source material: blood. This clonotype was obtained from a man aged 25 to 45 with Graves' hyperthyroidism. CDR3: CASSLEGPQYSEAFF. Here the CDR3 DNA reads TGTGCCAGCAGTTTGGAGGGCCCTCAGTACTCTGAAGCTTTCTTT.